Each of the 2 T cell receptor beta chains below was sequenced from the same sample in a study of shared clonotypes between healthy human individuals. Assay: immunoSEQ multiplex PCR; the TCRdb copy retains only in-frame clones and omits some. Of some 1,100,000 clones in the sample, about 84% were seen once. The sample comprised memory CD4+ T cells from PBMCs. Subset specified: CD45RA-negative fraction. The receptor set was obtained from a man in his late teens or twenties in good health. Some clones in this sample may be carry-over from other donors' samples.

V usage is TRBV4-1 and J usage is TRBJ2-7, with 9 bases identical to TRBD2. This CDR3 has 16 amino acids. Germline assignment: CDR1 MGHRA and CDR2 YSYEKL. V trimming: 4 bases; J trimming: 2 bases; junction bases outside the gene matches: 9. The chain's CDR3 is CASSLGELAGTYEQYF. In DNA form, the CDR3 reads TGCGCCAGCAGCCTTGGAGAACTAGCGGGTACCTACGAGCAGTACTTC.

The rearrangement joins TRBV5-8 to TRBJ1-2; tentatively, D is TRBD1 (5 bases). Germline CDR1 reads SGHTS; CDR2 reads YDEGEE. V was cut by 2 bases and J by 4 bases, with 12 bases left in between. This CDR3 contains 14 residues. For the CDR3, the DNA is TGTGCCAGCAGCTTCGGTCAGGGCCCCTATGGCTACACCTTC. Residues: CASSFGQGPYGYTF. The variable domain in full, completed from reference TRBV5-8 and TRBJ1-2, reads EAGVTQSPTHLIKTRGQQATLRCSPISGHTSVYWYQQALGLGLQFLLWYDEGEERNRGNFPPRFSGRQFPNYSSELNVNALELEDSALYLCASSFGQGPYGYTFGSGTRLTVV.